These 14 T cell receptor beta chains were sequenced from one sample in a study of blood T cell repertoires in COVID-19. Only in-frame clones appear in the TCRdb table, and some are missing; sequencing was by immunoSEQ multiplex PCR. The repertoire holds about 190,000 clones, with approximately 78% as singletons. Material: peripheral blood. The receptors were sampled from a woman older than 75 with active or convalescent COVID-19.

This clone has only a few counts. The V gene is TRBV4-1, the J gene TRBJ1-2, with 8 bases matching TRBD1. After removal of 4 bases from V and 2 bases from J, the junction contained 3 bases not matched to a gene. The CDR3 runs 14 residues. The V gene's germline CDR1 is MGHRA and CDR2 YSYEKL. The CDR3 reads CASSPDRDNYGYTF. In DNA form, the CDR3 reads TGCGCCAGCAGCCCGGACAGGGACAACTATGGCTACACCTTC.

This chain uses TRBV9 with TRBJ1-2; 8 bases align to TRBD1. Germline CDR1 SGDLS, CDR2 YYNGEE. The CDR3 length is 15 residues. V gave up 4 bases and J gave up 4 bases; unmatched junction bases: 9. CDR3 sequence (DNA): TGTGCCAGCAGCCTTGACAGGGGCATCGTCTATGGCTACACCTTC. It is translated as CASSLDRGIVYGYTF.

The chain combines TRBV5-5 with TRBJ2-2; 8 bases are a match to TRBD1. The CDR3 is made up of 13 amino acids. Germline V lookup: CDR1 SGHKS, CDR2 YYEKEE (reference sequence). V lost 3 bases, J lost 5 bases, and 0 bases stayed unmatched. CDR3 loop: CASSWTGTGELFF. CDR3 sequence (DNA): TGTGCCAGCAGCTGGACAGGGACCGGGGAGCTGTTTTTT.

The chain joins TRBV20-1 to TRBJ2-3; 8 nucleotides agree with TRBD2. The germline V gene encodes CDR1 DFQATT and CDR2 SNEGSKA (reference sequence). The CDR3 has 11 residues. The CDR3, as DNA: TGCAGCCAGACTAGCGCAGATACGCAGTATTTT. As protein: CSQTSADTQYF.

In regard to this clone: One end of the junction fails to match germline, which may point to a read error. This rearrangement joins TRBV7-8 to TRBJ2-7, with D uncertain. The CDR3 is 13 amino acids. Germline assignment: CDR1 SGHVS and CDR2 FQNEAQ. The CDR3 bases are TGTGCCAGCAAACAGCCGGCGTCCTCCGAGCAGTACTTC. Translation gives CASKQPASSEQYF.

The rearrangement links TRBV7-7 to TRBJ2-5, with 12 bases matching TRBD2. The trim removed 6 bases at V and 5 bases at J, leaving 7 bases unmatched. Looked up from germline, CDR1 is SSHAT and CDR2 is FNYEAQ (reference sequence). The CDR3 is 15 residues long. In DNA, the CDR3 is TGTGCCAGCAGTTCTAGCGGGGGGGTTGTGGAGACCCAGTACTTC. Its translation: CASSSSGGVVETQYF.

The chain carries TRBV5-4 and TRBJ1-1; D may be TRBD1 (6 bases). V lost 3 bases and J lost 8, with 20 bases in between. From germline, CDR1 is SGHNT and CDR2 YYREEE (reference sequence). The CDR3 covers 15 residues. The CDR3 sequence: CASSWMGQHLAEAFF. The CDR3 nucleotides are TGTGCCAGCAGCTGGATGGGACAACACCTGGCCGAAGCTTTCTTT.

This clone occurred once. The gene calls are TRBV19 and TRBJ1-5, with TRBD1 matching over 8 bases. In germline, CDR1 is LNHDA, CDR2 SQIVND (reference sequence). With V trimmed by 6 bases and J by 5 bases, 6 bases remained unmatched. The CDR3 has 14 residues. The CDR3 region is CASRGQGWDQPQHF. CDR3 nucleotides: TGTGCCAGTAGAGGACAGGGTTGGGATCAGCCCCAGCATTTT.

This chain connects TRBV2 to TRBJ2-1; 7 bases match TRBD1. The CDR3 contains 15 residues. Germline CDR1 and CDR2: SNHLY and FYNNEI. V lost 3 bases to trimming and J lost 2 bases; unmatched junction nucleotides: 4. The CDR3 sequence: CASSDPGQAYNEQFF. The CDR3 DNA reads as TGTGCCAGCAGTGACCCTGGACAGGCCTACAATGAGCAGTTCTTC.

V and J are TRBV10-3 and TRBJ1-2, with 8 bases lining up with TRBD1. The germline gives CDR1 ENHRY, CDR2 SYGVKD. The CDR3 has 14 residues. J gave up 4 bases and V 10 bases, and 11 bases lay outside the gene matches. In DNA form, the CDR3 reads TGTGCCACCAAAAACCCCGGACAGGGCTATGGCTACACCTTC. This sequence encodes CATKNPGQGYGYTF.

The chain is built from TRBV5-1 and TRBJ2-7, with TRBD1 matching over 8 bases. After removal of 0 bases from V and 5 bases from J, the junction contained 4 bases not matched to a gene. The germline CDR1 and CDR2 sequences are SGHRS and YFSETQ. The CDR3 has 14 amino acids. CDR3 coding DNA: TGCGCCAGCAGCTTGGGACAGGGGATCCACGAGCAGTACTTC. Its translation is CASSLGQGIHEQYF.

This sequence joins TRBV6-6 and TRBJ2-5; D might be TRBD1 (8 bases). V was shortened by 2 bases and J by 5 bases, with 15 bases between the two germline ends. This CDR3 has 15 amino acids. Germline CDR1 reads MNHNY; CDR2 reads SVGAGI (reference sequence). The CDR3 region is CASSYGQGGTETQYF. The CDR3 bases are TGTGCCAGCAGTTACGGACAGGGAGGGACGGAGACCCAGTACTTC.

This clone showed up just once. The V and J genes are TRBV18 and TRBJ1-2; D gene uncertain. Trimming pared 6 bases from V and 3 bases from J, leaving 17 bases between. This CDR3 is 15 amino acids long. CDR1 and CDR2 (germline): KGHSH, LQKENI. This chain's CDR3 is CASSQSPGKDYGYTF. DNA for the CDR3: TGTGCCAGCTCCCAATCCCCGGGAAAGGACTATGGCTACACCTTC.

The chain links TRBV11-1 to TRBJ2-5; a weak D match, TRBD1 (6 bases). Trimming cost V 3 bases and J 2 bases, with 7 bases left between them. CDR1 is SGHAT, CDR2 FQDESV, per germline (reference sequence). CDR3 length equals 13 residues. The CDR3 here is CASSFGQQETQYF. The CDR3 DNA follows: TGTGCCAGCAGCTTCGGACAGCAAGAGACCCAGTACTTC.